The source of this T cell receptor beta chain is a study of T-cell memory formation after mild COVID-19. In germline, CDR1 is SSHAT, CDR2 FNYEAQ (reference sequence). The V end was cut by 5 bases, the J end by 2 bases, with 13 bases between. The CDR3 is 14 residues long. It was 5'RACE with constant-segment primers that produced the TCR alpha and TCR beta cDNA libraries, which carried sample barcodes and UMIs. TCRdb analysed the 5' RACE reads with MiXCR anew, one entry per CDR3 protein. The table has about 340,000 distinct CDR3 sequences, about an eighth seen once. Whole-study results and caveats: CD4+ bias marked clones expanding day 15 to 37, unlike balanced contracting clones. CM and EM subsets held most contracting CD4+ clones; EMRA held CD8+ ones.

As concerns this clonotype: No antigen is known for it.

The chain combines TRBV7-7 with TRBJ2-7, with D possibly being TRBD1 (6 bases). This sequence was found in a man aged 18 to 35 who had mild COVID-19 (a few samples of this study predate the infection). Cell type and time point are not known. The source material was PBMCs or a T cell subset sorted from them (not recorded which). CDR3: CASSPLDRPYEQYF. For the CDR3, the DNA is TGTGCCAGCAGCCCACTGGACAGACCCTACGAGCAGTACTTC.